This T cell receptor beta chain was captured by sequencing in a study of OX40 agonist ivuxolimab in advanced cancers. Germline values: CDR1 SEHNR, CDR2 FQNEAQ (reference sequence). After removal of 0 bases from V and 9 bases from J, the junction contained 2 bases not matched to a gene. This CDR3 has 12 amino acids. The assay was immunoSEQ multiplex PCR, and TCRdb's table has in-frame clones only and misses some. The profile shows about 75,000 clones, approximately 86% of them singletons. The chain joins TRBV7-9 to TRBJ2-7; 7 bases agree with TRBD2. The specimen was CD4+ or CD8+ T cells sorted from blood, collected in a trial of the OX40 agonist ivuxolimab. This sequence originates from an adult with an advanced solid tumor such as melanoma, head and neck, liver or kidney cancer. CDR3 DNA: TGTGCCAGCAGCTTAGCGGGAGGGGCGCAGTACTTC. Translation: CASSLAGGAQYF.